The 20 T cell receptor beta chains below come from one sample, sequenced in a study of tumor-infiltrating lymphocytes in primary liver carcinoma. Joint extraction of RNA and DNA used about 17-30 mg of bulk tissue that was unsorted. Production of TCR beta cDNA used 400 to 650 ng total RNA together with a constant-region primer. Libraries for TCR beta were built through three nested multiplex PCR rounds, which together made up a slightly modified ARM-PCR procedure. Primers for the first two PCR rounds were TRBV1-TRBV30 forward primers and a C-beta reverse primer (roughly 10 cycles per round). Each CDR3 protein is one row after TCRdb ran MiXCR on the multiplex PCR reads. The table shows tens of thousands of distinct CDR3 sequences, with 60% to 80% occurring only once. Source material: liver tumor tissue from sampling region 4. Described subset: tumor region T4, right-lateral pole. These receptors came from a man aged 40-49 years with primary liver carcinoma and hepatitis B virus infection.

This clonotype was counted at least ten times. V usage is TRBV9 and J usage is TRBJ2-7, with 9 positions matching TRBD2. Germline loops: CDR1 SGDLS, CDR2 YYNGEE. Trimming took 0 bases from V and 3 from J; bases not matched to a gene: 7. CDR3 length: 16 residues. For the CDR3, the DNA is TGTGCCAGCAGCGTAGAGGGAGCGGGAGGCTTCTACGAGCAGTACTTC. It codes for CASSVEGAGGFYEQYF.

A remark on this clonotype: A junction end diverges from the germline sequence, so it may reflect a read error. The chain carries TRBV6-5 and TRBJ2-6; D possibly uses TRBD1 or TRBD2 (5 bases each). CDR1 is MNHEY and CDR2 is SVGAGI in the germline V gene. This CDR3 contains 16 residues. The CDR3 sequence is CASGRGPDSGANVLAF. CDR3 DNA: TGTGCCAGCGGGAGAGGTCCTGACTCTGGGGCCAACGTCCTGGCTTTC.

To note about this clonotype: The junction departs from the called germline gene at one end, perhaps through a read error. The J gene is TRBJ2-5, the V gene TRBV11-2; a weak D match, TRBD2 (6 bases). The CDR3 spans 16 residues. CDR1 is SGHAT, CDR2 FQNNGV, per germline. The CDR3 region is CDSRSRDSARQETQYF. The CDR3 nucleotides read TGTGACAGCAGATCACGGGACTCGGCCCGACAAGAGACCCAGTACTTC.

This clonotype was seen a handful of times. The junction departs from germline at one end; a sequencing error may be responsible. This sequence joins TRBV6-5 and TRBJ2-1; 10 nucleotides agree with TRBD1. Germline values: CDR1 MNHEY, CDR2 SVGAGI. The CDR3 consists of 15 residues. CDR3 in amino acids: CVSSGTGTGDNEQFF. The CDR3 nucleotides read TGTGTCAGCAGTGGTACCGGGACAGGGGACAATGAGCAGTTCTTC.

Notes on this clonotype: Just one base apart from a much larger clone, this may be a read error. This chain uses TRBV30 with TRBJ2-1; TRBD2 aligns across 9 bases. The CDR3 loop spans 15 amino acids. Germline V lookup: CDR1 GTSNPN, CDR2 SVGIG (reference sequence). CDR3 DNA: TGTGCCTGGATCGAGGCGGGAGGGGGACACAATGACCAGTTCTTC. It is translated as CAWIEAGGGHNDQFF. The variable domain in full, with the rest retrieved from reference TRBV30 and TRBJ2-1, is SQTIHQWPATLVQPVGSPLSLECTVEGTSNPNLYWYRQAAGRGLQLLFYSVGIGQISSEVPQNLSASRPQDRQFILSSKKLLLSDSGFYLCAWIEAGGGHNDQFFGPGTRLTVL.

Notes on this clonotype: This may come from a read error, since a much larger clone is one base off. This chain uses TRBV28 with TRBJ2-3; the D call may be TRBD1 or TRBD2 (5 bases each). Germline assignment: CDR1 MDHEN and CDR2 SYDVKM. There are 14 residues in the CDR3. Here the CDR3 DNA reads TGTGCCAGCAGTTTGAACCAGGGAGCAGATAGGCAGTATTTT. Translating it yields CASSLNQGADRQYF.

Written as DNA, the CDR3 is TGTGCCTGTAGCTTAGATCCGGGGGATGGTATCTACGAGCAGTACTTC. Translated: CACSLDPGDGIYEQYF. The genes are TRBV11-2 and TRBJ2-7; D might be TRBD2 (6 bases). The germline gives CDR1 SGHAT, CDR2 FQNNGV. The CDR3 contains 16 residues. Trimming removed 11 bases from V and 3 bases from J, with 26 bases in between.

The sample holds one count of this clonotype. Since a much larger clone is just one base distant, this may be a read error. Here the CDR3 DNA reads TGTGACAGCAGCCTTACCCCAGCTAGCGGGAGGCCCAGATACAATGAGCAGTTCTTC. Translation: CDSSLTPASGRPRYNEQFF. The gene calls are TRBV7-9 and TRBJ2-1; 11 bases fit TRBD2. The CDR3 has 19 amino acids. CDR1 and CDR2 from the germline V gene are SEHNR and FQNEAQ (reference sequence). Variable domain in full (rest from reference TRBV7-9 and TRBJ2-1): DTGVSQNPRHKITKRGQNVTFRCDPISEHNRLYWYRQTLGQGPEFLTYFQNEAQLEKSRLLSDRFSAERPKGSFSTLEIQRTEQGDSAMYLCDSSLTPASGRPRYNEQFFGPGTRLTVL.

This clonotype was counted many times. The V call is TRBV28, the J call TRBJ2-1; 10 bases line up with TRBD2. CDR3 size: 15 residues. Germline trimming cut 7 bases from V and 1 base from J; bases unmatched to any gene: 4. The germline V gene has CDR1 MDHEN and CDR2 SYDVKM. CDR3 loop: CASTPTSGSYNEQFF. CDR3 sequence (DNA): TGTGCCAGCACGCCGACTAGCGGGTCCTACAATGAGCAGTTCTTC. Using reference TRBV28 and TRBJ2-1 for the parts outside the CDR3, the full variable domain is DVKVTQSSRYLVKRTGEKVFLECVQDMDHENMFWYRQDPGLGLRLIYFSYDVKMKEKGDIPEGYSVSREKKERFSLILESASTNQTSMYLCASTPTSGSYNEQFFGPGTRLTVL.

Worth noting for this clonotype: The germline gene is not matched at one end of the junction; a read error may be the cause. J is TRBJ2-5 and V is TRBV29-1; D may correspond to TRBD1 or TRBD2 (5 bases each). Germline loops: CDR1 SQVTM, CDR2 ANQGSEA. The CDR3 sequence is 14 residues long. CDR3 sequence: CSVEDRRGAETQYF. The CDR3 nucleotides are TGCAGCGTTGAAGACCGGCGAGGGGCGGAGACCCAATACTTC.

This clonotype was detected only once. This is likely a read error, given that the CDR3 carries no conserved phenylalanine or tryptophan at its end. The chain combines TRBV20-1 with TRBJ2-5; 7 bases align to TRBD2. V gave up 4 bases and J gave up 2 bases; unmatched junction bases: 10. The CDR3 is made up of 15 amino acids. CDR1 DFQATT and CDR2 SNEGSKA come from the germline V gene (reference sequence). CDR3 in amino acids: CSATDSQGGQETQYL. Here the CDR3 DNA reads TGCAGTGCTACCGATTCGCAGGGAGGGCAAGAGACCCAGTACCTC.

In the case of this clonotype: Just one base apart from a much larger clone, this may be a read error. The rearrangement links TRBV28 to TRBJ2-7; no clear D gene. Germline CDR1 reads MDHEN; CDR2 reads SYDVKM. Trimming stripped 6 bases from V and 9 bases from J, with 9 bases between. The CDR3 totals 10 residues. CDR3 loop: CASSHHVQYF. Written as DNA, the CDR3 is TGTGCCAGCAGCCACCACGTGCAGTACTTC. The full variable domain, completed using reference TRBV28 and TRBJ2-7, is DVKVTQSSRYLVKRTGEKVFLECVQDMDHENMFWYRQDPGLGLRLIYFSYDVKMKEKGDIPEGYSVSREKKERFSLILESASTNQTSMYLCASSHHVQYFGPGTRLTVT.

Worth noting for this clonotype: A clone one base away is much larger, so this may be a read error. V gene TRBV10-2 combines with J gene TRBJ1-5; the D gene is possibly TRBD1 (5 bases). CDR1 and CDR2 (germline): WSHSY, SAAADI. The CDR3 consists of 16 residues. The ends were cut back, 7 bases at V and 2 bases at J, with 18 bases in the middle. The CDR3 region has the DNA TGCGCCAGCAATTCCACAGGCAGCTGGGGCAATCAGCCCCAGCATTTT. Translated, it gives CASNSTGSWGNQPQHF.

Notes on this clonotype: The junction departs from the called germline gene at one end, perhaps through a read error. The J gene is TRBJ2-5, the V gene TRBV11-2; TRBD2 might be the D (6 bases). Looked up from germline, CDR1 is SGHAT and CDR2 is FQNNGV. The CDR3 is 16 amino acids. CDR3 sequence reads: CAGRLRDSAHQETQYF. DNA of the CDR3: TGTGCCGGCAGACTCCGGGACTCAGCCCACCAAGAGACCCAGTACTTC.

This clonotype has just a few counts. A much larger clone is a single base away; this may be a read error. V usage is TRBV10-3 and J usage is TRBJ2-5; 10 bases line up with TRBD1. CDR1 is ENHRY, CDR2 SYGVKD, per germline. The CDR3 is made up of 13 amino acids. Here the CDR3 DNA reads TGTACCATCGGGACAGGGGATTTCGAGACCCAGTACTTC. Its translation: CTIGTGDFETQYF.

This clonotype was observed a single time. Mismatch with germline at one junction end may stem from a read error. The chain uses TRBV4-1 and TRBJ2-7; TRBD1 matches 8 bases. The germline V gene encodes CDR1 MGHRA and CDR2 YSYEKL. CDR3 length: 15 amino acids. The chain's CDR3 is CTSSQDYRGICEQYF. The CDR3 DNA reads TGCACCAGCAGCCAAGATTACAGGGGGATATGCGAGCAGTACTTC.

For this clonotype: Mismatch with germline at one junction end may stem from a read error. The genes are TRBV11-1 and TRBJ2-1; 11 bases fit TRBD2. CDR1 and CDR2 from the germline V gene are SGHAT and FQDESV (reference sequence). The CDR3 runs to 17 residues. CDR3 sequence: CASSLGLAVEFHNEQFF. The CDR3 DNA sequence: TGTGCCAGCAGCCTGGGACTAGCGGTAGAATTTCACAATGAACAGTTCTTC.

For this clonotype: Its ends do not fully match the called genes, so a read error is possible. The V and J genes are TRBV11-2 and TRBJ1-1; D might be TRBD1 (5 bases). CDR3 length: 17 residues. CDR1 and CDR2 from the germline V gene are SGHAT and FQNNGV. For the CDR3, the DNA is TGTGCCAGCAGCTCAACGTGGAGGGGAGCCCGGAGCACTGAAGCTCTCTTT. Translating gives CASSSTWRGARSTEALF. Looking up the rest from reference TRBV11-2 and TRBJ1-1 gives the full variable domain: EAGVAQSPRYKIIEKRQSVAFWCNPISGHATLYWYQQILGQGPKLLIQFQNNGVVDDSQLPKDRFSAERLKGVDSTLKIQPAKLEDSAVYLCASSSTWRGARSTEALFGQGTRLTVV.

Concerning this clonotype: The conserved phenylalanine or tryptophan is not found at the CDR3 terminus, so this likely reflects a read error. The rearrangement joins TRBV29-1 to TRBJ2-7; maybe TRBD2 (5 bases). CDR1 is SQVTM, CDR2 ANQGSEA, per germline. The CDR3 covers 11 residues. The CDR3 region is CSTRLDYEQYL. In DNA form, the CDR3 reads TGCAGTACTAGACTTGATTACGAGCAGTACCTC.

As for this clonotype: One end of the junction fails to match germline, which may point to a read error. V is TRBV29-1 and J is TRBJ2-7; weak D call: TRBD2 (6 bases). Germline V gene lookup returns CDR1 SQVTM and CDR2 ANQGSEA. The CDR3 totals 14 residues. The CDR3 nucleotides are TGTAGCGTTGCCCCCGGGAGAGGTGCATACGAGCAGTACTTC. Its protein is CSVAPGRGAYEQYF.